A single sample gave rise to the 28 T cell receptor beta chains below, sequenced in a study of shared clonotypes between healthy human individuals. Sequenced by immunoSEQ multiplex PCR; TCRdb stores in-frame clones only, minus some. The sample lists around 690,000 clones, less than 95% seen once, with 30% to 35% in the top ten. Sequences were obtained from memory CD8+ T cells from PBMCs. Stated subset: CD45RO+ cells pooled with CCR7-negative TemRA cells. These receptors all come from a man younger than 30 in good health. Some clones in this sample may be carry-over from other donors' samples.

This chain uses TRBV18 with TRBJ2-7; TRBD2 agrees at 9 bases. Trimming cost V 8 bases and J 0 bases; bases outside gene matches: 8. The CDR3 sequence is 15 residues long. Germline V lookup: CDR1 KGHSH, CDR2 LQKENI. CDR3: CASRGGDVSSYEQYF. In DNA form, the CDR3 reads TGTGCCAGCCGCGGGGGGGACGTTAGCTCCTACGAGCAGTACTTC.

The rearrangement uses TRBV14 and TRBJ2-7; no clear D. V was cut by 2 bases and J by 5 bases, with 13 bases left in between. CDR3 length: 14 amino acids. The germline V gene has CDR1 SGHDN and CDR2 FVKESK. For the CDR3, the DNA is TGTGCCAGCAGCCAACGAGGCTGGGTCAACGAGCAGTACTTC. Its translation: CASSQRGWVNEQYF.

The count of this clone is one. The genes are TRBV28 and TRBJ2-7; D is perhaps TRBD1 or TRBD2 (6 bases each). This CDR3 has 15 residues. CDR1 MDHEN and CDR2 SYDVKM come from the germline V gene. The ends were cut back, 6 bases at V and 2 bases at J, with 17 bases in the middle. The CDR3 reads CASSPWGDKTYEQYF. The DNA for the CDR3 is TGTGCCAGCAGCCCATGGGGGGACAAGACCTACGAGCAGTACTTC.

This chain uses TRBV11-2 with TRBJ2-1, with 11 bases matching TRBD2. The junction had 4 bases not matched to a gene; V was cut back by 6 bases and J by 0 bases. CDR1 SGHAT and CDR2 FQNNGV come from the germline V gene. The CDR3 consists of 16 residues. The CDR3 loop reads CASSQGTSGSYNEQFF. The CDR3, as DNA: TGTGCCAGCAGTCAAGGGACTAGCGGCTCCTACAATGAGCAGTTCTTC. Full variable domain (remainder filled in from reference TRBV11-2 and TRBJ2-1): EAGVAQSPRYKIIEKRQSVAFWCNPISGHATLYWYQQILGQGPKLLIQFQNNGVVDDSQLPKDRFSAERLKGVDSTLKIQPAKLEDSAVYLCASSQGTSGSYNEQFFGPGTRLTVL.

The genes are TRBV10-3 and TRBJ2-7, with a possible D match to TRBD2 (5 bases). The V end was cut by 8 bases, the J end by 0 bases, with 17 bases between. CDR1 is ENHRY, CDR2 SYGVKD, per germline. The CDR3 sequence is 15 residues long. CDR3 nucleotide sequence: TGTGCCATCGGGAGTTTGCGGAGGAGCTCCTACGAGCAGTACTTC. It translates to CAIGSLRRSSYEQYF.

This clone was detected once. V and J are TRBV6-5 and TRBJ2-7; TRBD2 matches 11 bases. The CDR3 runs 15 residues. Germline V gene sequence: CDR1 MNHEY, CDR2 SVGAGI. V trimming: 2 bases; J trimming: 0 bases; junction bases outside the gene matches: 0. The CDR3 DNA reads as TGTGCCAGCAGTTACACTAGCGGGAGCTCCTACGAGCAGTACTTC. Amino acid sequence: CASSYTSGSSYEQYF.

The rearrangement joins TRBV11-2 to TRBJ2-1; 9 bases are a match to TRBD2. The CDR3 is made up of 15 amino acids. Germline CDR1 SGHAT, CDR2 FQNNGV. V gave up 4 bases and J gave up 4 bases; unmatched junction bases: 5. The CDR3 DNA is TGTGCCAGCAGCTCCAGGACTAGCGAATACAATGAGCAGTTCTTC. This translates into CASSSRTSEYNEQFF.

The CDR3 DNA reads TGTGCCAGCAGCTTAGCGGGCTTAGCAACCGATGAGCAGTTCTTC. This gives the protein CASSLAGLATDEQFF. This chain uses TRBV7-9 with TRBJ2-1; D ambiguous. The V end lost 0 bases, the J end lost 8 bases, and 14 bases lay between the germline ends. CDR1 is SEHNR, CDR2 FQNEAQ, per germline (reference sequence). The CDR3 contains 15 residues.

The rearrangement links TRBV28 to TRBJ2-7; 10 bases are shared with TRBD1. The CDR3 sequence is 15 residues long. With 11 bases clipped from V and 2 bases from J, the junction kept 12 bases outside the gene matches. Germline V gene sequence: CDR1 MDHEN, CDR2 SYDVKM. CDR3 loop: CAAQFQGQGPYEQYF. CDR3 bases: TGTGCCGCCCAGTTTCAGGGACAGGGGCCCTACGAGCAGTACTTC.

This rearrangement joins TRBV28 to TRBJ2-5, with a possible D match to TRBD2 (6 bases). The CDR3 runs 15 residues. V dropped 3 bases and J dropped 5 bases, with 16 bases sitting between them. CDR1 MDHEN and CDR2 SYDVKM come from the germline V gene. The DNA for the CDR3 is TGTGCCAGCAGTTTCGTCGGGGGACCGCAGGAGACCCAGTACTTC. It codes for CASSFVGGPQETQYF.

V and J are TRBV28 and TRBJ2-1, with 12 bases that match TRBD2. The CDR3 is made up of 16 amino acids. Unmatched junction bases numbered 7, after V lost 6 bases and J lost 4 bases. Germline CDR1 is MDHEN and CDR2 is SYDVKM. CDR3 region: CASSQTSGSSYNEQFF. The CDR3 coding sequence is TGTGCCAGCAGCCAGACTAGCGGGAGCTCTTACAATGAGCAGTTCTTC.

The V gene is TRBV2, the J gene TRBJ2-3; 9 positions match TRBD2. This CDR3 is 18 amino acids long. Germline-derived CDR1 and CDR2 are SNHLY and FYNNEI. V trimming: 3 bases; J trimming: 2 bases; junction bases outside the gene matches: 12. The chain's CDR3 is CASSDSTSGLLLTDTQYF. For the CDR3, the DNA is TGTGCCAGCAGTGATAGTACTAGCGGGCTCCTCCTCACAGATACGCAGTATTTT.

V usage is TRBV5-6 and J usage is TRBJ2-3; no definite D call. CDR1 is SGHDT, CDR2 YYEEEE, per germline. The V gene lost 0 bases and the J gene lost 3 bases, with 11 bases spanning the gap. The CDR3 totals 15 residues. Written as DNA, the CDR3 is TGTGCCAGCAGCTTGGAAGAGTTGGGAACAGATACGCAGTATTTT. This translates into CASSLEELGTDTQYF.

This clone was observed a few times. The V and J genes are TRBV7-8 and TRBJ1-1, with a tentative D call TRBD1 (5 bases). The CDR3 is 13 residues long. CDR1 and CDR2 from the germline V gene are SGHVS and FQNEAQ. With 1 base removed from V and 10 bases from J, the gap between germline ends came to 13 bases. The CDR3 is CASSLGGVGGAFF. CDR3 nucleotides: TGTGCCAGCAGCTTAGGAGGGGTCGGCGGAGCTTTCTTT.

The chain combines TRBV9 with TRBJ2-7; D call uncertain. The germline V gene encodes CDR1 SGDLS and CDR2 YYNGEE. Trimming shortened V by 2 bases and J by 2 bases, and 11 bases separated the two germline ends. The CDR3 consists of 14 residues. CDR3 sequence reads: CASSVYDGAYEQYF. CDR3 nucleotides: TGTGCCAGCAGCGTCTATGACGGTGCCTACGAGCAGTACTTC.

The rearrangement links TRBV21-1 to TRBJ1-5; the table gives TRBD1 as D, unverified against the DNA. TRBV21-1 counts as a pseudogene. CDR3 length: 19 residues. CDR3 region: CASSKKWDRELYSNQPQHF. CDR3 in DNA: TGTGCCAGCAGCAAAAAGTGGGACAGGGAGTTGTATAGCAATCAGCCCCAGCATTTT.

The rearrangement uses TRBV11-1 and TRBJ2-1, with D hard to call. The V and J ends lost 1 base and 0 bases respectively, with 10 bases between them. Per germline, CDR1 SGHAT and CDR2 FQDESV (reference sequence). This CDR3 has 16 amino acids. The CDR3 DNA reads as TGTGCCAGCAGCTTAGGGGCCGCTGACTCCTACAATGAGCAGTTCTTC. It specifies CASSLGAADSYNEQFF.

V usage is TRBV4-1 and J usage is TRBJ2-7; D unresolved. V was shortened by 0 bases and J by 2 bases, with 8 bases between the two germline ends. This CDR3 spans 14 amino acids. Per the germline V gene, CDR1 is MGHRA and CDR2 is YSYEKL. The CDR3 coding sequence is TGCGCCAGCAGCCAAGACAGGTCGGCCTACGAGCAGTACTTC. It yields the protein CASSQDRSAYEQYF.

The V gene is TRBV5-1, the J gene TRBJ2-1; unclear D gene. Trimming took off 2 bases at V and 5 bases at J, with 8 bases between the two ends. This CDR3 comprises 13 residues. Germline V lookup: CDR1 SGHRS, CDR2 YFSETQ. CDR3 in amino acids: CASSFAPNNEQFF. In DNA, the CDR3 is TGCGCCAGCAGCTTCGCCCCAAACAATGAGCAGTTCTTC.

The gene calls are TRBV7-2 and TRBJ1-2, with D maybe TRBD1 (6 bases). The CDR3 consists of 15 residues. Trimming shortened V by 1 base and J by 0 bases, and 9 bases separated the two germline ends. Germline V gives CDR1 SGHTA, CDR2 FQGNSA. The DNA of the CDR3 is TGTGCCAGCAGCTTAGAAGGGGGTGCTAACTATGGCTACACCTTC. It specifies CASSLEGGANYGYTF.

The J gene is TRBJ2-3, the V gene TRBV6-5, with D unresolved. The germline V gene encodes CDR1 MNHEY and CDR2 SVGAGI. Trimming removed 2 bases from V and 4 bases from J, with 10 bases in between. The CDR3 covers 14 residues. The CDR3 nucleotides are TGTGCCAGCAGTTACAACGCCAGAGCAGATACGCAGTATTTT. Translation: CASSYNARADTQYF.

The gene calls are TRBV30 and TRBJ1-1; 7 nucleotides agree with TRBD1. The CDR3 extends over 14 amino acids. Trimming cost V 6 bases and J 8 bases; bases outside gene matches: 15. Per the germline V gene, CDR1 is GTSNPN and CDR2 is SVGIG (reference sequence). The CDR3 protein is CACTTDREIPEAFF. The CDR3 DNA follows: TGTGCCTGCACTACTGACAGGGAAATTCCGGAAGCTTTCTTT.

CDR3 in amino acids: CASQETTLIINTDTQYF. CDR3 in DNA: TGTGCCAGCCAGGAGACGACACTAATTATTAACACAGATACGCAGTATTTT. The J gene is TRBJ2-3, the V gene TRBV27; the D is unclear. CDR1 is MNHEY, CDR2 SMNVEV, per germline (reference sequence). The V and J ends lost 8 bases and 2 bases respectively, with 23 bases between them. This CDR3 contains 17 residues.

This sequence joins TRBV5-6 and TRBJ1-2; 8 positions match TRBD1. Germline loops: CDR1 SGHDT, CDR2 YYEEEE. J gave up 3 bases and V 4 bases, and 8 bases lay outside the gene matches. There are 15 residues in the CDR3. DNA for the CDR3: TGTGCCAGCAGCCCGAGGGACAGGAAATACTATGGCTACACCTTC. This codes for CASSPRDRKYYGYTF.

This clone showed up just once. The genes are TRBV6-5 and TRBJ1-5, with a possible D match to TRBD1 (5 bases). V lost 7 bases and J 7 bases, leaving 20 bases between the germline ends. From germline, CDR1 is MNHEY and CDR2 SVGAGI. This CDR3 region has 15 residues. The CDR3 sequence is CASKRGASSTQPQHF. The DNA of the CDR3 is TGTGCCAGCAAACGTGGGGCATCAAGTACGCAGCCCCAGCATTTT.

This chain uses TRBV27 with TRBJ2-5; no reliable D call. Trimming pared 3 bases from V and 5 bases from J, leaving 10 bases between. The CDR3 consists of 13 residues. CDR1 and CDR2 from the germline V gene are MNHEY and SMNVEV (reference sequence). CDR3 coding DNA: TGTGCCAGCAGTTTTCGACTTGGCGAGACCCAGTACTTC. It translates to CASSFRLGETQYF.

This chain uses TRBV7-9 with TRBJ2-1; a weak D match, TRBD1 (5 bases). V was pared by 5 bases and J by 7 bases, with 12 bases between. The V gene's germline CDR1 is SEHNR and CDR2 FQNEAQ (reference sequence). The CDR3 covers 13 residues. This CDR3 reads CASSQTGPNEQFF. The CDR3 DNA follows: TGTGCCAGCAGCCAAACAGGACCGAATGAGCAGTTCTTC.

The V and J genes are TRBV4-2 and TRBJ2-1; D is perhaps TRBD2 (5 bases). CDR1 is LGHNA, CDR2 YNFKEQ, per germline. V was shortened by 0 bases and J by 8 bases, with 17 bases between the two germline ends. The CDR3 has 16 residues. CDR3 region: CASSQDLRVHVHEQFF. In DNA, the CDR3 is TGTGCCAGCAGCCAAGATCTGAGGGTTCATGTGCATGAGCAGTTCTTC.